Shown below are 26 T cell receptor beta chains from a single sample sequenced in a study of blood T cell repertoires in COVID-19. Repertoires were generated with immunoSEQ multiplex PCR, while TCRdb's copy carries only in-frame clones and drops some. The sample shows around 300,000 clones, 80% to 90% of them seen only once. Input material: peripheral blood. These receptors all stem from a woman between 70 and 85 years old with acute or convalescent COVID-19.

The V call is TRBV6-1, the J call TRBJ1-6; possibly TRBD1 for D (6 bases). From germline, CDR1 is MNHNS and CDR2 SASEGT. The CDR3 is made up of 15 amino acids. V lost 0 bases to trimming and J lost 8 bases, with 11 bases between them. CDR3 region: CASSEATRGYSPLHF. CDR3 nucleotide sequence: TGTGCCAGCAGTGAAGCGACCAGGGGCTATTCACCCCTCCACTTT.

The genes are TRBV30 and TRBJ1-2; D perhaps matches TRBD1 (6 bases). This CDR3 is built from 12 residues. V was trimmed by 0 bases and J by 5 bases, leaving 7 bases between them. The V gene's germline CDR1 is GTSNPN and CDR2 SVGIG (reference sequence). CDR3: CAWSVDSYGYTF. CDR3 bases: TGTGCCTGGAGTGTGGACAGTTATGGCTACACCTTC.

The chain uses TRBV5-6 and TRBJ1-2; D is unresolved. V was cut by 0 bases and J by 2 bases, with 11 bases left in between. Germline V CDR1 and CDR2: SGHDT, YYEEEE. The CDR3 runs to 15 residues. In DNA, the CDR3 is TGTGCCAGCAGCTTGGGCCCGGTACCCAACTATGGCTACACCTTC. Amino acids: CASSLGPVPNYGYTF.

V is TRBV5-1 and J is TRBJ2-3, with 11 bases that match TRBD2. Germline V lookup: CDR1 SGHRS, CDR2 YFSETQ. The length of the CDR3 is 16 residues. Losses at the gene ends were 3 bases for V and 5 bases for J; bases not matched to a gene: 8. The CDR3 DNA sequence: TGCGCCAGCAGCTCAGATAGCGGGGGGGCCGGAGATACGCAGTATTTT. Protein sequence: CASSSDSGGAGDTQYF.

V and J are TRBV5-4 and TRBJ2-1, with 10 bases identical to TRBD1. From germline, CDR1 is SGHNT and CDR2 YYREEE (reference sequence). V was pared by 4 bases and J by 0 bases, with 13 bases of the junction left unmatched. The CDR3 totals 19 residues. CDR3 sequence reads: CASSGGGDRGSFSYNEQFF. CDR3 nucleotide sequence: TGTGCCAGCAGCGGAGGAGGGGACAGGGGATCATTCTCCTACAATGAGCAGTTCTTC.

DNA for the CDR3: TGTGCCAGCAGTGAACGCGACAGGCCCGTTTCACCCCTCCACTTT. Amino acids: CASSERDRPVSPLHF. The rearrangement joins TRBV25-1 to TRBJ1-6; a weak D match, TRBD1 (6 bases). CDR1 MGHDK and CDR2 SYGVNS come from the germline V gene. This CDR3 has 15 residues. Trimming took 2 bases from V and 9 from J, leaving 14 bases between them.

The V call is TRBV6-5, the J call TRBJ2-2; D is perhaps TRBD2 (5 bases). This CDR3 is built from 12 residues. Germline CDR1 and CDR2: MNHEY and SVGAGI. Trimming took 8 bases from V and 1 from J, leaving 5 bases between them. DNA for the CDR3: TGTGCCAGCGGGAGGAACACCGGGGAGCTGTTTTTT. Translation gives CASGRNTGELFF.

This CDR3 reads CASSYPGRTEAFF. For the CDR3, the DNA is TGTGCCAGCAGCTACCCGGGGAGGACTGAAGCTTTCTTT. The chain joins TRBV6-5 to TRBJ1-1; unclear D gene. This CDR3 region has 13 residues. Germline lookup yields CDR1 MNHEY and CDR2 SVGAGI. The V and J ends lost 6 bases and 5 bases respectively, with 13 bases between them.

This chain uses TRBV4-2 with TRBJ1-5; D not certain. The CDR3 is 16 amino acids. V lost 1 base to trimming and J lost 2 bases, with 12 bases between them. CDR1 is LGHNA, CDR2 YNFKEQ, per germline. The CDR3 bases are TGTGCCAGCAGCCAAGCCGACAATGCCGGCAATCAGCCCCAGCATTTT. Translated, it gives CASSQADNAGNQPQHF.

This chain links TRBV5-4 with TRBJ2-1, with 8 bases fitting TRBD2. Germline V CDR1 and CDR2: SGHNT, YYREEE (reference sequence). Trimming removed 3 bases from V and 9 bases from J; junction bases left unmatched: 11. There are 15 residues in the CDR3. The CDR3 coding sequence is TGTGCCAGCAGCTCGGGGGGGAACAGGGTATCTGAGCAGTTCTTC. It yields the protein CASSSGGNRVSEQFF.

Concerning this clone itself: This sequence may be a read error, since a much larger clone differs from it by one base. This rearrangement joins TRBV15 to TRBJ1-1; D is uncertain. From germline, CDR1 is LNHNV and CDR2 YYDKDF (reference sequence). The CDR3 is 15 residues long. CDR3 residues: CATGRGMGMNTEAFF. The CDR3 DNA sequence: TGTGCCACCGGCAGAGGAATGGGCATGAACACTGAAGCTTTCTTT.

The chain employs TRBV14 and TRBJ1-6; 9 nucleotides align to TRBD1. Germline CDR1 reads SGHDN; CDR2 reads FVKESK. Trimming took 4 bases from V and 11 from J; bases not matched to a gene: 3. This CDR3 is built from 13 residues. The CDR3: CASSRDRVTPLHF. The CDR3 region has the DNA TGTGCCAGCAGCCGGGACAGGGTTACACCCCTCCACTTT.

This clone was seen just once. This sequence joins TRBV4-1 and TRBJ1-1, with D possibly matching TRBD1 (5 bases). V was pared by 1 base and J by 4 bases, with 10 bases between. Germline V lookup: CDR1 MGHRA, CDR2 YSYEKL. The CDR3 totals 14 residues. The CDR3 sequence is CASSQGGGFTEAFF. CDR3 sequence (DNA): TGCGCCAGCAGCCAAGGCGGGGGGTTCACTGAAGCTTTCTTT.

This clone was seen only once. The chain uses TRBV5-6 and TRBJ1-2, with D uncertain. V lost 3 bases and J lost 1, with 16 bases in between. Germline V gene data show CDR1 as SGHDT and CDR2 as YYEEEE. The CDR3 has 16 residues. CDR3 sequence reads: CASSSLDSRGNYGYTF. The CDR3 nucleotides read TGTGCCAGCAGCTCTCTAGACTCCCGGGGTAACTATGGCTACACCTTC.

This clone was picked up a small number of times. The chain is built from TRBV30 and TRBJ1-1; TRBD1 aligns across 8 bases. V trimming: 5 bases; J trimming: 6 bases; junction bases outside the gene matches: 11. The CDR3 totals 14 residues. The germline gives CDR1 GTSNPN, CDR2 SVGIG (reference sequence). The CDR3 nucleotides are TGTGCCTGGGAATCGGGACAGGTGGACGCTGAAGCTTTCTTT. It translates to CAWESGQVDAEAFF.

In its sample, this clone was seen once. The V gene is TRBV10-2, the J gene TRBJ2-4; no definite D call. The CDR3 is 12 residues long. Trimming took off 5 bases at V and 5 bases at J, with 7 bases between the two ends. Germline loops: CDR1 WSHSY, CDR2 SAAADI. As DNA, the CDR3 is TGCGCCAGCAGTTACAACCAAAACATTCAGTACTTC. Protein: CASSYNQNIQYF.

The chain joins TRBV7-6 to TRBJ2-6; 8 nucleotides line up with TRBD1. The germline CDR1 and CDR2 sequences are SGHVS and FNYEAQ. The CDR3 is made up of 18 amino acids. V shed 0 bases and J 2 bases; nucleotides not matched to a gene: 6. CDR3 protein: CASSLATGAFAGANVLTF. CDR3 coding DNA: TGTGCCAGCAGCTTAGCGACAGGGGCTTTTGCTGGGGCCAACGTCCTGACTTTC.

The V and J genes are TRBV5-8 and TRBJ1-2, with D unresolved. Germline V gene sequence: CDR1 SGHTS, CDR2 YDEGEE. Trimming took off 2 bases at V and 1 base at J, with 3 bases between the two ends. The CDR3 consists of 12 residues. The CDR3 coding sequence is TGTGCCAGCAGCTTTATTAACTATGGCTACACCTTC. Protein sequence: CASSFINYGYTF.

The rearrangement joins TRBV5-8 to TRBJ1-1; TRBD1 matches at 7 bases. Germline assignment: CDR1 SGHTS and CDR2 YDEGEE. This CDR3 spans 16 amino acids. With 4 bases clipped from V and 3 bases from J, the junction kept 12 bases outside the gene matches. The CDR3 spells CASSADRVRADTEAFF. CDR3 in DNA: TGTGCCAGCAGCGCCGACAGGGTCCGAGCGGACACTGAAGCTTTCTTT.

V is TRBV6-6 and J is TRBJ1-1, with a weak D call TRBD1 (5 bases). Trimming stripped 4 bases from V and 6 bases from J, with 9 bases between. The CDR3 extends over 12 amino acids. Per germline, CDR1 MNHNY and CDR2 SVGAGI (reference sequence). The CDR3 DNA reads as TGTGCCAGCAGTTGGGGGGGGGCTGAAGCTTTCTTT. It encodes CASSWGGAEAFF.

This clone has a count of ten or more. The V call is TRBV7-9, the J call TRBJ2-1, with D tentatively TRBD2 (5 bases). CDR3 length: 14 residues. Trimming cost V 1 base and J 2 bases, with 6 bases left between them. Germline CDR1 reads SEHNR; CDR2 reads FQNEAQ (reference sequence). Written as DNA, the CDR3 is TGTGCCAGCAGCTTAGACGGGGCCTACAATGAGCAGTTCTTC. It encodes CASSLDGAYNEQFF.

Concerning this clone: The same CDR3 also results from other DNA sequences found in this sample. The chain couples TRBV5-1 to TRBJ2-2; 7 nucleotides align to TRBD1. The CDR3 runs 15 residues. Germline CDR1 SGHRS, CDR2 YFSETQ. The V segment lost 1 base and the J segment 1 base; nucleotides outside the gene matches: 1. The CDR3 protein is CASSLRTGNTGELFF. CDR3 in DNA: TGCGCCAGCAGCTTGAGGACAGGGAACACCGGGGAGCTGTTTTTT.

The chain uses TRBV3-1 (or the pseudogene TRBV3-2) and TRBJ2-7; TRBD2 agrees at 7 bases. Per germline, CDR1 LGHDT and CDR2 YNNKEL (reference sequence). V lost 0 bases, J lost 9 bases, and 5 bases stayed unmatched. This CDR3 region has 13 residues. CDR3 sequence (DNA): TGTGCCAGCAGCCAAGATCGGGGCGGGGGGCAGTACTTC. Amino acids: CASSQDRGGGQYF.

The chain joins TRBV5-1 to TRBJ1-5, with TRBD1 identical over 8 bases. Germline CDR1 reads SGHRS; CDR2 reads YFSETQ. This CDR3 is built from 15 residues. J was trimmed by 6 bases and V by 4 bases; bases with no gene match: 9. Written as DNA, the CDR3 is TGCGCCAGCAGCCTCAGGGGGCTAAGGAGTCAGCCCCAGCATTTT. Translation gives CASSLRGLRSQPQHF.

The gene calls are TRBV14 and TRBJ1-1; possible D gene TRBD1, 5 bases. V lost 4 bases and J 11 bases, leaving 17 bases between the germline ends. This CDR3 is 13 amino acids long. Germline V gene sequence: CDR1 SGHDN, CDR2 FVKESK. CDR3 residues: CASSRGAGVRAFF. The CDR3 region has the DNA TGTGCCAGCAGCCGCGGGGCGGGTGTTAGGGCTTTCTTT.

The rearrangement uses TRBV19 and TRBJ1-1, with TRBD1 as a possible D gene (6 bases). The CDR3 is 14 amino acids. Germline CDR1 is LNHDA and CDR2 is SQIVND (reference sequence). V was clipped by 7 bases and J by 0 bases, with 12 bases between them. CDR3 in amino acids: CASTAAGVNTEAFF. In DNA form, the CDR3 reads TGTGCCAGTACCGCGGCAGGGGTGAACACTGAAGCTTTCTTT. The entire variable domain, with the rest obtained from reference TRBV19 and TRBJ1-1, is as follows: DGGITQSPKYLFRKEGQNVTLSCEQNLNHDAMYWYRQDPGQGLRLIYYSQIVNDFQKGDIAEGYSVSREKKESFPLTVTSAQKNPTAFYLCASTAAGVNTEAFFGQGTRLTVV.